This T cell receptor beta chain stems from a study of cytomegalovirus exposure and HLA in healthy donors. The study, taken as a whole, reports: CMV serostatus was the only recorded immune exposure for donors. Indistinguishable V segments such as TRBV6-2 and TRBV6-3 were excluded.

Regarding this clone: As yet, its antigen is unknown.

The germline V gene has CDR1 MNHEY and CDR2 SMNVEV (reference sequence). The junction had 6 bases not matched to a gene; V was cut back by 8 bases and J by 2 bases. The CDR3 is 13 residues long. In the PCR, 60 Vbeta and 13 Jbeta primers were used. Generated by immunoSEQ multiplex PCR, the TCRdb table keeps only in-frame clones and is missing some. The data show some 190,000 clones, about 87% seen once. Material for sequencing was PBMCs. The chain couples TRBV27 to TRBJ2-7; 7 bases align to TRBD2. The sequence derives from a woman under 30 in good health and CMV-seronegative. CDR3 protein: CASGEGFTYEQYF. The CDR3, as DNA: TGTGCCAGCGGGGAGGGGTTCACCTACGAGCAGTACTTC.